This TCR beta chain was profiled in a study of CD8+CD57+ T cells in acquired aplastic anemia (dated by TCRdb to the late 2010s). Context from the whole study: DNA extracted from sorted CD4+ and CD8+ cells had a mean of approximately 3.5 ug, with a range of about 0.18 to 27.4 ug. CD8+CD57+ expansion was defined as a frequency above the mean frequency observed in healthy subjects.

This clonotype occurred a few times. The clone's antigen remains unknown. Per-base qualities were not stored, and no clone one base away is much larger. Genomic DNA was used as template for profiling of TCR beta VDJ combinations and CDR3 sequences. An Illumina HiSeq 2000 was the platform used for TCR repertoire sequencing. Per the authors' processing: Repertoires were assessed using TRBV/TRBJ rearrangement plots, CDR3 size and DJ length profiles, and Simpson's diversity index. The immunodominant clone was defined as the most abundant DNA sequence in deep sequencing data. CDR3 amino acid sequences were screened for sharing across subjects and compared with published repertoires and the VDJdb database. The raw public data were reprocessed by TCRdb itself: fastp quality trimming at Q25, MiXCR clonotype calling, in-frame beta chains only. Merged by CDR3 protein, the rows form single entries marked with the most common genes and DNA. These V and J calls are TCRdb output, not the study's own analysis. The sample table records hundreds of thousands of distinct CDR3 sequences; 25% to 40% of these occur just once. The ten largest clonotypes hold less than 1% of the sample.

Inclusive of the bounding cysteine and phenylalanine, the CDR3 is 15 residues long. The CDR3 DNA has 45 bases and is translated from base 1. Sequences DFQATT (CDR1) and SNEGSKA (CDR2) are obtained from the germline V gene (reference sequence). V and J are trimmed by 5 bases and 4 bases, and the gene matches miss 11 bases of the junction. Expansion of CD8+CD57+ cells had been shown by flow cytometry in the patients chosen for sequencing. Every patient had a diagnosis of severe acquired aplastic anemia based on International Study of Aplastic Anemia and Agranulocytosis and Camitta criteria. Patients had received no therapy at the time of blood sampling. In the study, sorted CD4+ and CD8+ blood T cells from patients with severe aplastic anemia and from healthy subjects underwent deep sequencing of TCR repertoires. Patients were enrolled under clinicaltrials.gov protocols 00001620, 01623167, 00001397, 00071045, 00081523 and 00961064 in the USA. Ficoll-Paque density gradient centrifugation was used to isolate peripheral blood mononuclear cells. Before DNA was extracted, CD4+ and CD8+ T cells were sorted using either FACS or magnetic beads.

The full study reports these points: Between patients and healthy controls, no significant difference in CD8+ Simpson's diversity was found (P=0.060). Although 25 to 30 CD8+ CDR3 sequences were shared by patients and controls, these sequences appeared highly expressed in patients and within the immunodominant clones of patients.

The sample was sorted CD4+, CD8+, or CD8+CD57+ T cells (not recorded which) from PBMCs. This TCR was recovered from a human donor with aplastic anemia. The rearranged segments are TRBV20-1 and TRBJ1-5; 7 middle bases align to TRBD1. The CDR3 protein is CSAGGEGARNQPQHF. The nucleotide sequence reads TGCAGTGCTGGGGGGGAGGGGGCGCGTAATCAGCCCCAGCATTTT.